The 32 T cell receptor beta chains below were found in one sample sequenced in a study of chemoradiotherapy in HPV16-positive cancers. Data came from immunoSEQ multiplex PCR; TCRdb stores just in-frame clones and leaves some out. The table lists under 14,000 clones, around 68% of them singletons. This material was collected from a patient who underwent chemoradiotherapy. These receptors were obtained from a human donor with HPV-associated anogenital cancer.

This sequence joins TRBV6-6 and TRBJ2-1, with D perhaps matching TRBD2 (6 bases). V shed 6 bases and J shed 0 bases, with 15 bases lying between them. The germline CDR1 and CDR2 sequences are MNHNY and SVGAGI (reference sequence). This CDR3 is built from 16 residues. The DNA of the CDR3 is TGTGCCAGCAGGGGGGACTTCCTAAGCTCCTACAATGAGCAGTTCTTC. It yields the protein CASRGDFLSSYNEQFF.

The chain joins TRBV25-1 to TRBJ1-2; TRBD1 aligns across 9 bases. The CDR3 totals 14 residues. The germline CDR1 and CDR2 sequences are MGHDK and SYGVNS. After removal of 0 bases from V and 10 bases from J, the junction contained 6 bases not matched to a gene. CDR3 protein: CASSEYYGQGPYTF. CDR3 DNA: TGTGCCAGCAGTGAATATTACGGACAGGGGCCCTACACCTTC.

The count of this clone is one. The J gene is TRBJ2-7, the V gene TRBV19; D unresolved. CDR3 length: 12 amino acids. Looked up from germline, CDR1 is LNHDA and CDR2 is SQIVND (reference sequence). V was pared by 5 bases and J by 4 bases, with 9 bases between. The CDR3 DNA sequence: TGTGCCAGTAGTCCCGTCATGTACGAGCAGTACGTC. Residues: CASSPVMYEQYV.

The J gene is TRBJ2-2, the V gene TRBV5-4; 13 bases align to TRBD2. CDR1 is SGHNT, CDR2 YYREEE, per germline (reference sequence). Trimming at V came to 4 bases and at J to 2 bases, leaving 8 bases not matched to a gene. The CDR3 has 18 residues. The CDR3 sequence is CASSPDTSGGVNTGELFF. The DNA for the CDR3 is TGTGCCAGCAGCCCCGATACTAGCGGGGGGGTAAACACCGGGGAGCTGTTTTTT.

This clone is hyperexpanded in the sample. This chain joins TRBV28 and TRBJ1-2; weak D call: TRBD1 (5 bases). This CDR3 region has 15 residues. Trimming left V 8 bases short and J 6 bases short, with 22 bases between. Germline loops: CDR1 MDHEN, CDR2 SYDVKM. The CDR3 DNA follows: TGTGCCAGCGTCGGCGGAGGAAGATCGGGGGATGGCTACACCTTC. Encoded protein: CASVGGGRSGDGYTF.

The chain has TRBV27 and TRBJ2-4; D might be TRBD1 (5 bases). Looked up from germline, CDR1 is MNHEY and CDR2 is SMNVEV (reference sequence). CDR3 length: 14 amino acids. Trimming shortened V by 6 bases and J by 0 bases, and 9 bases separated the two germline ends. CDR3 nucleotide sequence: TGTGCCAGCAGCCCTGACAGAGCCAAAAACATTCAGTACTTC. It encodes CASSPDRAKNIQYF.

J is TRBJ2-7 and V is TRBV6-6, with TRBD1 identical over 9 bases. The J segment lost 5 bases and the V segment lost 0 bases, leaving 5 bases of the junction unmatched. This CDR3 region has 15 residues. CDR1 is MNHNY, CDR2 SVGAGI, per germline (reference sequence). CDR3 residues: CASSYSRGQGDEQYV. The DNA of the CDR3 is TGTGCCAGCAGTTACTCGCGGGGACAGGGAGACGAGCAGTACGTC.

The rearrangement uses TRBV6-4 and TRBJ1-1, with D tentatively TRBD1 (6 bases). CDR3 length equals 14 residues. V lost 1 base, J lost 5 bases, and 11 bases lay in between. Germline CDR1 and CDR2: MRHNA and SNTAGT. Here the CDR3 DNA reads TGTGCCAGCAGTGACTTTAGCAGGGGAACTGAAGCTTTCTTT. It is translated as CASSDFSRGTEAFF.

The chain is built from TRBV25-1 and TRBJ1-5; a weak D match, TRBD1 (6 bases). CDR3 size: 14 residues. The germline gives CDR1 MGHDK, CDR2 SYGVNS. The V end lost 3 bases, the J end lost 4 bases, and 10 bases lay between the germline ends. This chain's CDR3 is CASSDQGLNQPQHF. CDR3 sequence (DNA): TGTGCCAGCAGTGATCAGGGGCTTAATCAGCCCCAGCATTTT. Full variable domain (missing parts from reference TRBV25-1 and TRBJ1-5): EADIYQTPRYLVIGTGKKITLECSQTMGHDKMYWYQQDPGMELHLIHYSYGVNSTEKGDLSSESTVSRIRTEHFPLTLESARPSHTSQYLCASSDQGLNQPQHFGDGTRLSIL.

The chain joins TRBV5-4 to TRBJ2-5, with a possible D match to TRBD1 (6 bases). The germline V gene encodes CDR1 SGHNT and CDR2 YYREEE (reference sequence). The CDR3 consists of 14 residues. Trimming removed 3 bases from V and 1 base from J, with 10 bases in between. CDR3 nucleotides: TGTGCCAGCAGCTCCTTGGGGGCCCAAGAGACCCAGTACTTC. Its translation is CASSSLGAQETQYF.

The chain combines TRBV7-6 with TRBJ2-3; 7 nucleotides agree with TRBD2. V was pared by 0 bases and J by 3 bases, with 3 bases of the junction left unmatched. Germline V gene sequence: CDR1 SGHVS, CDR2 FNYEAQ. The CDR3 length is 15 residues. The CDR3 region is CASSLAGGRTDTQYF. The CDR3 DNA follows: TGTGCCAGCAGCTTAGCGGGGGGGAGAACAGATACGCAGTATTTT.

The gene calls are TRBV10-3 and TRBJ2-2; 7 positions match TRBD1. CDR3 length: 16 amino acids. Germline V gives CDR1 ENHRY, CDR2 SYGVKD. Germline trimming cut 10 bases from V and 4 bases from J; bases unmatched to any gene: 15. CDR3: CATRTGIVLITGELFF. DNA for the CDR3: TGTGCCACCCGGACAGGCATTGTATTAATCACCGGGGAGCTGTTTTTT.

The chain uses TRBV19 and TRBJ1-6; 12 bases are a match to TRBD1. This CDR3 spans 20 amino acids. The germline V gene encodes CDR1 LNHDA and CDR2 SQIVND (reference sequence). The ends lost 3 bases at V and 7 bases at J; junction bases unmatched: 16. CDR3 in amino acids: CASSIEPPGQGAFGNSPLHF. The CDR3 DNA follows: TGTGCCAGTAGTATCGAACCCCCGGGACAGGGGGCCTTTGGGAATTCACCCCTCCACTTT. Based on the CDR3 plus reference TRBV19 and TRBJ1-6, the full variable domain is DGGITQSPKYLFRKEGQNVTLSCEQNLNHDAMYWYRQDPGQGLRLIYYSQIVNDFQKGDIAEGYSVSREKKESFPLTVTSAQKNPTAFYLCASSIEPPGQGAFGNSPLHFGNGTRLTVT.

The J gene is TRBJ2-1, the V gene TRBV29-1, with D unresolved. CDR3 length: 12 amino acids. V shed 4 bases and J shed 6 bases, with 10 bases lying between them. CDR1 SQVTM and CDR2 ANQGSEA come from the germline V gene. The CDR3, as DNA: TGCAGCGTTGGTTTCAGCCCCAATGAGCAGTTCTTC. This encodes CSVGFSPNEQFF.

CDR3 sequence reads: CASSEGVRVAGAGELFF. The CDR3 DNA reads as TGTGCCAGCAGTGAAGGGGTGAGGGTAGCGGGAGCCGGGGAGCTGTTTTTT. The chain joins TRBV6-1 to TRBJ2-2, with 9 bases that match TRBD2. V was pared by 1 base and J by 6 bases, with 9 bases of the junction left unmatched. The length of the CDR3 is 17 residues. CDR1 is MNHNS and CDR2 is SASEGT in the germline V gene.

This chain links TRBV7-9 with TRBJ2-1; TRBD2 aligns across 7 bases. CDR1 and CDR2 (germline): SEHNR, FQNEAQ (reference sequence). CDR3 length: 15 residues. The ends lost 4 bases at V and 9 bases at J; junction bases unmatched: 12. The CDR3 loop is CASSSSGTTDIEQFF. The CDR3 DNA follows: TGTGCCAGCAGCTCTTCCGGGACTACAGACATTGAGCAGTTCTTC. The variable domain in full, completed from reference TRBV7-9 and TRBJ2-1, reads DTGVSQNPRHKITKRGQNVTFRCDPISEHNRLYWYRQTLGQGPEFLTYFQNEAQLEKSRLLSDRFSAERPKGSFSTLEIQRTEQGDSAMYLCASSSSGTTDIEQFFGPGTRLTVL.

This chain uses TRBV19 with TRBJ1-1, with TRBD1 identical over 9 bases. Germline values: CDR1 LNHDA, CDR2 SQIVND (reference sequence). V was pared by 0 bases and J by 0 bases, with 8 bases of the junction left unmatched. This CDR3 comprises 18 residues. The CDR3 spells CASSIDRDRDFMNTEAFF. DNA for the CDR3: TGTGCCAGTAGTATAGATCGGGACAGGGATTTCATGAACACTGAAGCTTTCTTT.

The chain carries TRBV7-2 and TRBJ1-1, with D unresolved. The length of the CDR3 is 16 residues. Germline V gives CDR1 SGHTA, CDR2 FQGNSA. V gave up 5 bases and J gave up 4 bases, with 20 bases separating them. The CDR3 loop reads CASSLPFWETGTEAFF. The CDR3 nucleotides read TGTGCCAGCAGCCTACCCTTTTGGGAGACCGGCACTGAAGCTTTCTTT. Combining the CDR3 with reference TRBV7-2 and TRBJ1-1 gives the whole variable domain GAGVSQSPSNKVTEKGKDVELRCDPISGHTALYWYRQSLGQGLEFLIYFQGNSAPDKSGLPSDRFSAERTGGSVSTLTIQRTQQEDSAVYLCASSLPFWETGTEAFFGQGTRLTVV.

The V gene is TRBV7-9, the J gene TRBJ2-7, with no clear D. Germline V gives CDR1 SEHNR, CDR2 FQNEAQ (reference sequence). The CDR3 runs to 15 residues. Trimming left V 5 bases short and J 2 bases short, with 16 bases between. The CDR3 sequence: CASSHAEVLAYEQYF. CDR3 DNA: TGTGCCAGCAGCCATGCCGAGGTCCTCGCCTACGAGCAGTACTTC.

The chain combines TRBV30 with TRBJ2-6; 9 bases line up with TRBD2. Per the germline V gene, CDR1 is GTSNPN and CDR2 is SVGIG (reference sequence). Trimming removed 7 bases from V and 1 base from J; junction bases left unmatched: 11. The CDR3 runs 17 residues. The CDR3 DNA is TGTGCCTCGGCGGGAGGGGGTAAGGGTTCTGGGGCCAACGTCCTGACTTTC. It specifies CASAGGGKGSGANVLTF.

CDR3 sequence (DNA): TGCGCCAGCAGCCCATGGGGGAACATGGGTGAAGCTTTCTTT. Translating gives CASSPWGNMGEAFF. The chain combines TRBV5-1 with TRBJ1-1, with D possibly matching TRBD1 (5 bases). This CDR3 spans 14 amino acids. Germline loops: CDR1 SGHRS, CDR2 YFSETQ. Trimming took 4 bases from V and 7 from J, leaving 17 bases between them.

The V call is TRBV4-1, the J call TRBJ2-1; TRBD2 matches 14 bases. The CDR3 is made up of 16 amino acids. CDR1 is MGHRA and CDR2 is YSYEKL in the germline V gene. Trimming took 4 bases from V and 7 from J; bases not matched to a gene: 6. Here the CDR3 reads CASSPTSGGARNEQFF. The CDR3 coding sequence is TGCGCCAGCAGCCCGACTAGCGGGGGGGCGCGTAATGAGCAGTTCTTC.

The chain is built from TRBV7-9 and TRBJ2-7; the D call may be TRBD1 or TRBD2 (5 bases each). Trimming cost V 3 bases and J 4 bases, with 16 bases left between them. The CDR3 extends over 15 amino acids. Germline CDR1 is SEHNR and CDR2 is FQNEAQ (reference sequence). The CDR3 nucleotides are TGTGCCAGCAGCTTCGAGAGGGACCAGGTGTACGAGCAGTACTTC. Translated, it gives CASSFERDQVYEQYF.

In this sample, this clone turned up a few times. The chain carries TRBV30 and TRBJ2-3; 8 bases are a match to TRBD2. CDR1 and CDR2 (germline): GTSNPN, SVGIG (reference sequence). The CDR3 contains 14 residues. Trimming removed 3 bases from V and 8 bases from J; junction bases left unmatched: 10. CDR3 DNA: TGTGCCTGGAGCTTGGATGCCGGGGGGGCTACGCAGTATTTT. It specifies CAWSLDAGGATQYF.

The chain uses TRBV6-5 and TRBJ2-7, with 9 bases identical to TRBD1. The germline CDR1 and CDR2 sequences are MNHEY and SVGAGI. With V trimmed by 6 bases and J by 7 bases, 7 bases remained unmatched. The CDR3 contains 13 residues. The CDR3 reads CASSKQGAAEQYF. The CDR3 DNA sequence: TGTGCCAGCAGCAAACAGGGGGCGGCGGAGCAGTACTTC.

The gene calls are TRBV11-3 and TRBJ2-1; tentatively, D is TRBD1 or TRBD2 (5 bases each). V was shortened by 5 bases and J by 10 bases, with 24 bases between the two germline ends. Germline CDR1 and CDR2: SGHNT and YENEEA. The CDR3 sequence is 16 residues long. The chain's CDR3 is CASSPLRATWGKEQFF. CDR3 DNA sequence: TGTGCCAGCAGCCCACTCAGAGCAACGTGGGGGAAAGAGCAGTTCTTC.

The V and J genes are TRBV29-1 and TRBJ2-7, with 9 bases identical to TRBD1. CDR3 length: 16 residues. The V gene's germline CDR1 is SQVTM and CDR2 ANQGSEA. V was clipped by 3 bases and J by 1 base; unmatched bases: 10. The CDR3 coding sequence is TGCAGCGTTGACCGCAGCACAGGGGGCAGTTCCTACGAGCAGTACTTC. This translates into CSVDRSTGGSSYEQYF.

The chain is built from TRBV7-2 and TRBJ2-2; D may match TRBD1 or TRBD2 (5 bases each). The CDR3 consists of 15 residues. V was trimmed by 3 bases and J by 8 bases, leaving 16 bases between them. CDR1 SGHTA and CDR2 FQGNSA come from the germline V gene. The DNA of the CDR3 is TGTGCCAGCAGCTTCAGTGAGGGGACCTCGGGGGAGCTGTTTTTT. Its protein product is CASSFSEGTSGELFF.

This rearrangement joins TRBV11-3 to TRBJ2-3; 11 bases align to TRBD2. The CDR3 has 14 amino acids. From germline, CDR1 is SGHNT and CDR2 YENEEA. V shed 5 bases, J shed 6 bases, and the junction held 4 bases outside the gene matches. The CDR3, as DNA: TGTGCCAGCAGCGCTACTAGCGGGGGCGATACGCAGTATTTT. Protein: CASSATSGGDTQYF. The whole variable domain, remainder taken from reference TRBV11-3 and TRBJ2-3, is EAGVVQSPRYKIIEKKQPVAFWCNPISGHNTLYWYLQNLGQGPELLIRYENEEAVDDSQLPKDRFSAERLKGVDSTLKIQPAELGDSAVYLCASSATSGGDTQYFGPGTRLTVL.

The rearrangement links TRBV19 to TRBJ2-3, with 10 bases identical to TRBD2. Germline trimming cut 10 bases from V and 3 bases from J; bases unmatched to any gene: 7. CDR3 length: 14 amino acids. Germline CDR1 and CDR2: LNHDA and SQIVND (reference sequence). The CDR3 DNA sequence: TGTGCCACTTCAGCGGGAGGGGGGACAGATACGCAGTATTTT. Its protein product is CATSAGGGTDTQYF.

Written as DNA, the CDR3 is TGTGCCAGCTCACCCGGGACAGCCGCGACCTACGAGCAGTACGTC. As protein: CASSPGTAATYEQYV. J is TRBJ2-7 and V is TRBV18, with 7 bases lining up with TRBD1. V shed 3 bases and J 2 bases; nucleotides not matched to a gene: 7. CDR3 size: 15 residues. CDR1 and CDR2 (germline): KGHSH, LQKENI.

This clone has more than one count but fewer than ten. The J gene is TRBJ1-5, the V gene TRBV7-2; TRBD1 might be the D (5 bases). Germline lookup yields CDR1 SGHTA and CDR2 FQGNSA. V was cut by 4 bases and J by 1 base, with 14 bases left in between. The CDR3 extends over 16 amino acids. CDR3 protein: CASSSYRGASNQPQHF. The CDR3, as DNA: TGTGCCAGCAGCTCCTACCGAGGGGCGAGCAATCAGCCCCAGCATTTT.